The text below deals with one T cell receptor (beta chain). Trimming removed 4 bases from V and 0 bases from J, with 17 bases in between. Per the germline V gene, CDR1 is SGHRS and CDR2 is YFSETQ. The CDR3 totals 18 residues. This sample was taken from a study of blood T cell repertoires in COVID-19. Overall study context: The origin of the acute and convalescent COVID-19 samples was the United States, Italy and Spain. PBMCs, B-cell-depleted T cells, or T cells provided the cDNA or gDNA that made up the material.

Measured with immunoSEQ multiplex PCR; TCRdb has only the in-frame clones, and not every one. The sample consists of almost 70,000 clones, 85% to 90% of them appearing once. What was sequenced was peripheral blood. The chain recombines TRBV5-1 with TRBJ2-6, with a weak D call TRBD1 (6 bases). The TCR comes from a woman aged 45-65 years with active COVID-19. The CDR3 is CASSPYQGRPSGANVLTF. CDR3 nucleotides: TGCGCCAGCAGCCCCTATCAGGGGCGGCCCTCTGGGGCCAACGTCCTGACTTTC.